The clone carrying this TCR beta chain was seen only once. Antigen: not known. The sample originates from a study of shared clonotypes between healthy human individuals. Study as a whole: Contributing individuals were a couple of females and a few males aged 18 to 49. Overall study findings and caveats: Clonotypes shared by all four sorted-subset donors had higher generation probabilities than non-shared clonotypes. Sequencing of the sorted subsets was shown by rarefaction to be incomplete despite large depth.

Only CD45RO-negative cells positively selected for CCR7 counted as naive CD8 cells, so terminally differentiated effector memory CD45RA+ cells were excluded. Trimming stripped 0 bases from V and 3 bases from J, with 21 bases between. From germline, CDR1 is SQVTM and CDR2 ANQGSEA. The CDR3 is 18 amino acids. In the original processing: Without quality scores, immunoSEQ junctional reads could not be filtered like full-length reads. Here immunoSEQ multiplex PCR was the method, and the copy in TCRdb shows in-frame clones only, minus some. V and J calls and clone size come straight from that table; D and trimming were deduced from the DNA. The sample holds fewer than 850,000 clones, 90% to 97% seen once.

Sequenced input: naive CD8+ T cells sorted from blood. The clonotype originates from a man aged 25 to 45 in good health. The chain has TRBV29-1 and TRBJ1-3; no definite D call. The CDR3 DNA sequence: TGCAGCGTTGAAGATACATCGTCGGAGGGCCTGATTGGAAACACCATATATTTT. Translated: CSVEDTSSEGLIGNTIYF.